The clone carrying this T cell receptor beta chain was picked up one time. Profiling relied on immunoSEQ multiplex PCR, and the TCRdb table lists in-frame clones only, not all of them. The profile shows about 270,000 clones, 88% of them singletons. The study recruited people aged about 18 to 95 years across about two dozen US areas. Recovered status applied to Cohort 3 donors who had two consecutive negative PCRs. It also applied to those with clearance or with symptom resolution. This record comes from a study of blood T cell repertoires in COVID-19. Germline assignment: CDR1 GTSNPN and CDR2 SVGIG (reference sequence). V shed 0 bases and J shed 4 bases, with 13 bases lying between them. CDR3 size: 15 residues.

The sequenced sample was PBMCs or T cells enriched from blood (not recorded which). The chain has TRBV30 and TRBJ1-5; unclear D gene. This clonotype was obtained from a woman in her forties or fifties who had recovered from COVID-19. CDR3 bases: TGTGCCTGGAGTGTACCCCGAGGAAGGAATCAGCCCCAGCATTTT. Protein sequence: CAWSVPRGRNQPQHF.